The text below deals with one TCR beta chain. The antigen remains unidentified. V was pared by 4 bases and J by 3 bases, with 11 bases of the junction left unmatched. Germline-derived CDR1 and CDR2 are LNHDA and SQIVND (reference sequence). CDR3 length: 16 amino acids. The data derive from a study of molecular identifiers for immune sequencing clone quantification. General observations from the study: Over 98% of effector molecules, but under 1% in naive cells, were held by clones with more than 20 RNA copies. Investigators reportedly could detect spiked Jurkat TCR RNA from one cell among over 750,000 naive cells.

TCRdb re-called the PCR reads with MiXCR, one entry per CDR3 protein. The sample holds 550,000 to 750,000 distinct CDR3 sequences; just under 20% are singletons and the top ten take 0.85%. This clonotype was sampled from a human donor in good health. Some libraries in this study had Jurkat cell RNA spiked in. J is TRBJ2-7 and V is TRBV19; TRBD1 matches at 8 bases. Material for sequencing was naive CD8+ T cells from blood, with Jurkat cell RNA spiked in. Subset reported: FACS-sorted CD8+CD4-CCR7+CD45RA+ naive T cells. The CDR3 region is CASSRGVGQGVYEQYF. CDR3 bases: TGTGCCAGTAGTAGGGGGGTCGGACAGGGTGTCTACGAGCAGTACTTC.